One and the same sample provided the 30 T cell receptor beta chains below, sequenced in a study of T cells after yellow fever vaccination. MiXCR, run by TCRdb on the 5' RACE reads, gives a single entry per CDR3 protein. Here the sample spans some 320,000 distinct CDR3 sequences, 8.7% being singletons. The sample in question was CD4+ T cells sorted from PBMCs, obtained 5 days after the yellow fever booster vaccination. These receptors all come from a man younger than 30 who received the YFV17D yellow fever vaccine.

This clonotype was observed at least ten times. The chain employs TRBV28 and TRBJ2-7, with D unclear. CDR3 size: 16 residues. The germline V gene encodes CDR1 MDHEN and CDR2 SYDVKM. Trimming pared 4 bases from V and 5 bases from J, leaving 21 bases between. The CDR3 nucleotides are TGTGCCAGCAGTTCCTTCGACACTTCACATGGGGACGAGCAGTACGTC. Residues: CASSSFDTSHGDEQYV.

The genes are TRBV5-1 and TRBJ1-1, with no clear D. The V and J ends lost 4 bases and 8 bases respectively, with 18 bases between them. This CDR3 has 14 amino acids. From germline, CDR1 is SGHRS and CDR2 YFSETQ. The CDR3 DNA reads TGCGCCAGCAGCGAACAACAGAACCCGGGGGAAGCTTTCTTT. It is translated as CASSEQQNPGEAFF.

This clonotype was recorded a few times. The V gene is TRBV24-1, the J gene TRBJ2-3, with 11 bases that match TRBD2. This CDR3 is built from 16 residues. Germline CDR1 KGHDR, CDR2 SFDVKD. J gave up 1 base and V 6 bases, and 5 bases lay outside the gene matches. CDR3 sequence (DNA): TGTGCCACCAGTAAGACTAGCGGGGACCGCACAGATACGCAGTATTTT. Translating it yields CATSKTSGDRTDTQYF.

This clonotype was detected ten times or more. The chain links TRBV5-5 to TRBJ2-6; D unresolved. Trimming removed 0 bases at V and 6 bases at J, with 4 bases between. Germline V gene lookup returns CDR1 SGHKS and CDR2 YYEKEE (reference sequence). This CDR3 comprises 13 residues. The CDR3 sequence: CASSLGQANVLTF. DNA of the CDR3: TGTGCCAGCAGCTTGGGACAGGCCAACGTCCTGACTTTC.

This chain links TRBV12-5 with TRBJ1-1; D is undetermined. CDR1 and CDR2 (germline): LGHNT, FRNRAP. This CDR3 has 13 amino acids. Trimming left V 6 bases short and J 0 bases short, with 8 bases between. The CDR3 region has the DNA TGTGCTAGTGGCGCCGTGATGAACACTGAAGCTTTCTTT. Its protein is CASGAVMNTEAFF.

V gene TRBV29-1 combines with J gene TRBJ1-2; perhaps TRBD1 as D (6 bases). Trimming stripped 6 bases from V and 13 bases from J, with 18 bases between. CDR1 is SQVTM and CDR2 is ANQGSEA in the germline V gene. There are 11 residues in the CDR3. CDR3 amino acids: CSVAPGHPATF. The CDR3 region has the DNA TGCAGCGTCGCCCCGGGACATCCAGCCACCTTC.

This clonotype appeared many times. The V gene is TRBV6-2 or TRBV6-3, the J gene TRBJ2-7; D uncertain. V was shortened by 8 bases and J by 2 bases, with 7 bases between the two germline ends. CDR3 length: 11 residues. The germline CDR1 and CDR2 sequences are MNHEY and SVGEGT. Here the CDR3 DNA reads TGTGCCAGCTCACCCGCCTACGAGCAGTACTTC. Translation: CASSPAYEQYF.

This clonotype was observed at least ten times. The V call is TRBV5-1, the J call TRBJ1-1; unclear D gene. CDR3 length equals 13 residues. Between the trimmed V and J ends, which lost 0 bases and 6 bases, there was a span of 9 bases. Germline CDR1 SGHRS, CDR2 YFSETQ. DNA for the CDR3: TGCGCCAGCAGCTTGGGTCTACTTGCTGAAGCTTTCTTT. Its protein is CASSLGLLAEAFF. Combining the CDR3 with reference TRBV5-1 and TRBJ1-1 gives the whole variable domain KAGVTQTPRYLIKTRGQQVTLSCSPISGHRSVSWYQQTPGQGLQFLFEYFSETQRNKGNFPGRFSGRQFSNSRSEMNVSTLELGDSALYLCASSLGLLAEAFFGQGTRLTVV.

The genes are TRBV3-2 and TRBJ1-2. TRBV3-2 is assigned pseudogene status. The CDR3 totals 13 residues. The CDR3, as DNA: TGTGCCAGCAGCCAACGTCCGAATAAGGGCTACACCTTC. It codes for CASSQRPNKGYTF.

The chain carries TRBV15 and TRBJ1-5; D is ambiguous. Germline lookup yields CDR1 LNHNV and CDR2 YYDKDF (reference sequence). Trimming removed 1 base at V and 4 bases at J, with 11 bases between. The CDR3 loop spans 15 amino acids. CDR3 in amino acids: CATSRVPGWNQPQHF. The CDR3 DNA reads TGTGCCACCAGCAGAGTACCGGGGTGGAATCAGCCCCAGCATTTT.

The chain couples TRBV5-1 to TRBJ2-7, with 9 bases aligning to TRBD1. V dropped 4 bases and J dropped 1; count of bases not matched to a gene: 6. The length of the CDR3 is 15 residues. Germline loops: CDR1 SGHRS, CDR2 YFSETQ. The CDR3 region has the DNA TGCGCCAGCAGCCAGGACAGGGGTTGGTCCTACGAGCAGTACGTC. This gives the protein CASSQDRGWSYEQYV.

This clonotype appeared a few times. V gene TRBV20-1 combines with J gene TRBJ2-7; D is undetermined. Germline-derived CDR1 and CDR2 are DFQATT and SNEGSKA (reference sequence). CDR3 length: 13 residues. Trimming left V 4 bases short and J 7 bases short, with 17 bases between. CDR3 in DNA: TGCAGTGCTAACGACTGGTACCTAGGGGAGCAGTACTTC. Protein: CSANDWYLGEQYF.

This clonotype was detected many times. The chain carries TRBV5-4 and TRBJ1-1, with TRBD1 matching over 8 bases. This CDR3 region has 15 residues. CDR1 is SGHNT and CDR2 is YYREEE in the germline V gene (reference sequence). The J segment lost 4 bases and the V segment lost 3 bases, leaving 8 bases of the junction unmatched. CDR3 DNA sequence: TGTGCCAGCAGCTCCCCTACTACAGGGGGCACTGAAGCTTTCTTT. Amino acids: CASSSPTTGGTEAFF.

The chain links TRBV18 to TRBJ2-7, with TRBD2 identical over 9 bases. This CDR3 comprises 15 residues. Germline V CDR1 and CDR2: KGHSH, LQKENI. Trimming at V came to 3 bases and at J to 3 bases, leaving 6 bases not matched to a gene. Here the CDR3 DNA reads TGTGCCAGCTCACCGATTAGGACTAGCGACTACGAGCAGTACTTC. Amino acid sequence: CASSPIRTSDYEQYF.

This chain joins TRBV4-3 and TRBJ1-3; 8 nucleotides align to TRBD1. Trimming took 2 bases from V and 6 from J; bases not matched to a gene: 12. Germline V lookup: CDR1 LGHNA, CDR2 YSLEER. The CDR3 contains 17 residues. CDR3 coding DNA: TGCGCCAGCAGCCAACGAGGCAGGGGGCGCCTCGTAAACACCATATATTTT. This gives the protein CASSQRGRGRLVNTIYF.

This clonotype was seen more than once but under ten times. V is TRBV7-2 and J is TRBJ1-2; no clear D gene. There are 13 residues in the CDR3. V was clipped by 1 base and J by 9 bases, with 12 bases between them. Germline loops: CDR1 SGHTA, CDR2 FQGNSA. The CDR3 nucleotides read TGTGCCAGCAGCTTAGTTGAGGGCAGTCGCTACACCTTC. Translation gives CASSLVEGSRYTF.

Notes on this clonotype: Since a much larger clone is just one base distant, this may be a read error. The CDR3 nucleotides read TGCGCCAGCAGCTTGTACGAAAACGCGGATTCACCCCTCCACTTT. Protein sequence: CASSLYENADSPLHF. This chain links TRBV5-1 with TRBJ1-6; D ambiguous. Germline loops: CDR1 SGHRS, CDR2 YFSETQ. Deletions cut 1 base from V and 8 bases from J, with 13 bases between. This CDR3 spans 15 amino acids.

The CDR3 loop is CASSILEDRGSPLHF. The CDR3 DNA reads as TGTGCCAGCAGCATCCTTGAGGATCGTGGATCACCCCTCCACTTT. The rearrangement links TRBV6-5 to TRBJ1-6; D is uncertain. There are 15 residues in the CDR3. CDR1 and CDR2 from the germline V gene are MNHEY and SVGAGI. V was pared by 6 bases and J by 10 bases, with 19 bases between.

This clonotype was seen a few times. The rearrangement uses TRBV11-2 and TRBJ2-5; D is ambiguous. Trimming removed 1 base from V and 4 bases from J, with 7 bases in between. Germline V gives CDR1 SGHAT, CDR2 FQNNGV. The CDR3 loop spans 13 amino acids. CDR3 sequence: CASSLVSIETQYF. For the CDR3, the DNA is TGTGCCAGCAGCTTAGTTAGTATAGAGACCCAGTACTTC. The full variable domain, in which reference TRBV11-2 and TRBJ2-5 provide the parts outside the CDR3, is EAGVAQSPRYKIIEKRQSVAFWCNPISGHATLYWYQQILGQGPKLLIQFQNNGVVDDSQLPKDRFSAERLKGVDSTLKIQPAKLEDSAVYLCASSLVSIETQYFGPGTRLLVL.

The chain couples TRBV15 to TRBJ1-2; possible D gene TRBD1, 5 bases. This CDR3 is built from 13 residues. V shed 1 base and J shed 6 bases, with 9 bases lying between them. Looked up from germline, CDR1 is LNHNV and CDR2 is YYDKDF (reference sequence). The CDR3, as DNA: TGTGCCACCAGCAGAGTGAAAGGGGATGGCTACACCTTC. Translated: CATSRVKGDGYTF.

This clonotype was detected only a few times. This chain connects TRBV25-1 to TRBJ1-6, with D unclear. The germline CDR1 and CDR2 sequences are MGHDK and SYGVNS. The CDR3 is 13 residues long. V lost 4 bases, J lost 8 bases, and 9 bases lay in between. The CDR3, as DNA: TGTGCCAGCAGTGCTATGGGTGATTCACCCCTCCACTTT. It encodes CASSAMGDSPLHF. The full variable domain, with the rest looked up from reference TRBV25-1 and TRBJ1-6, is EADIYQTPRYLVIGTGKKITLECSQTMGHDKMYWYQQDPGMELHLIHYSYGVNSTEKGDLSSESTVSRIRTEHFPLTLESARPSHTSQYLCASSAMGDSPLHFGNGTRLTVT.

This clonotype was picked up a small number of times. The rearrangement links TRBV7-6 to TRBJ1-5; D not resolved. The V gene's germline CDR1 is SGHVS and CDR2 FNYEAQ. This CDR3 contains 16 residues. Trimming left V 5 bases short and J 4 bases short, with 18 bases between. The CDR3 region has the DNA TGTGCCAGCAGCCAGCCGTATGGTGAATGGAATCAGCCCCAGCATTTT. Translation: CASSQPYGEWNQPQHF.

In this sample, this clonotype turned up many times. V gene TRBV4-1 combines with J gene TRBJ1-3; 7 bases fit TRBD1. The CDR3 totals 15 residues. The germline V gene has CDR1 MGHRA and CDR2 YSYEKL. Trimming took 1 base from V and 4 from J; bases not matched to a gene: 4. The CDR3 coding sequence is TGCGCCAGCAGCCAAGCTACAGGGGTAGGAAACACCATATATTTT. Its translation: CASSQATGVGNTIYF.

This clonotype was seen many times. The chain carries TRBV7-2 and TRBJ2-3; 10 bases map to TRBD2. V lost 2 bases and J lost 5; bases outside the gene matches: 7. Germline V lookup: CDR1 SGHTA, CDR2 FQGNSA. There are 16 residues in the CDR3. This CDR3 is CASSLRVAGGGDTQYF. Written as DNA, the CDR3 is TGTGCCAGCAGCTTAAGGGTAGCGGGGGGAGGAGATACGCAGTATTTT.

This sequence joins TRBV6-2 or TRBV6-3 and TRBJ2-1; TRBD2 is a possible D gene (6 bases). The CDR3 runs 14 residues. Between the trimmed V and J ends, which lost 7 bases and 2 bases, there was a span of 12 bases. The germline V gene has CDR1 MNHEY and CDR2 SVGEGT. CDR3 sequence reads: CASTAGYTYNEQFF. CDR3 coding DNA: TGTGCCAGCACCGCGGGGTATACCTACAATGAGCAGTTCTTC.

The J gene is TRBJ2-6, the V gene TRBV14; no firm D call. Germline assignment: CDR1 SGHDN and CDR2 FVKESK. This CDR3 has 12 residues. Trimming cost V 4 bases and J 7 bases, with 5 bases left between them. The CDR3 nucleotides are TGTGCCAGCAGCCGCAGCGCCAACGTCCTGACTTTC. Its protein product is CASSRSANVLTF.

Worth noting for this clonotype: At one of its ends the junction is not consistent with the germline gene, which may arise from a read error. Here the CDR3 reads CSSSGATEDTQYF. The CDR3 nucleotides are TGCAGTTCTAGCGGGGCCACGGAAGATACGCAGTATTTT. The chain employs TRBV20-1 and TRBJ2-3, with TRBD2 matching over 9 bases. Germline CDR1 and CDR2: DFQATT and SNEGSKA (reference sequence). CDR3 length: 13 amino acids.

This sequence joins TRBV28 and TRBJ2-3, with D hard to call. Germline assignment: CDR1 MDHEN and CDR2 SYDVKM. Trimming shortened V by 5 bases and J by 1 base, and 7 bases separated the two germline ends. This CDR3 is built from 13 residues. For the CDR3, the DNA is TGTGCCAGCAGTCCCCACCGCACAGATACGCAGTATTTT. Its translation: CASSPHRTDTQYF.

This clonotype was counted between two and nine times. The chain employs TRBV5-8 and TRBJ2-3; 10 nucleotides align to TRBD2. CDR3 length: 16 amino acids. Per germline, CDR1 SGHTS and CDR2 YDEGEE. With 5 bases clipped from V and 1 base from J, the junction kept 7 bases outside the gene matches. The CDR3 DNA reads as TGTGCCAGCAGTTTGAGGACTAGCGGCCGCACAGATACGCAGTATTTT. It translates to CASSLRTSGRTDTQYF.

This clonotype was seen at least ten times. V usage is TRBV5-1 and J usage is TRBJ2-5; tentative D call: TRBD1 (6 bases). The V end was cut by 0 bases, the J end by 2 bases, with 14 bases between. Germline CDR1 and CDR2: SGHRS and YFSETQ. CDR3 size: 16 residues. The CDR3 sequence: CASSLVQGRGQETQYF. Here the CDR3 DNA reads TGCGCCAGCAGCTTGGTACAGGGACGGGGACAAGAGACCCAGTACTTC.